This T cell receptor (beta chain) appears in the sequencing data of a study of shared clonotypes between healthy human individuals. Within Nashville, Tennessee resided all donors, each a Caucasian adult. Here immunoSEQ multiplex PCR was the method, and the copy in TCRdb shows in-frame clones only, minus some. The sample yields more than 900,000 clones, 70% to 80% seen once. Per germline, CDR1 SGHTA and CDR2 FQGTGA. V lost 2 bases to trimming and J lost 7 bases, with 8 bases between them. The CDR3 consists of 13 residues. The rearrangement uses TRBV7-3 and TRBJ2-2; D is undetermined. This clonotype was sampled from a man aged 18 to 29 in good health. Some clones in this sample may be carry-over from other donors' samples. Material for sequencing was memory CD4+ T cells from PBMCs. Subset denoted: CD45RA-negative fraction. CDR3 in DNA: TGTGCCAGCAGCTTATATGGGGTCGGGGAGCTGTTTTTT. Translating it yields CASSLYGVGELFF. Full variable domain (remainder filled in from reference TRBV7-3 and TRBJ2-2): GAGVSQTPSNKVTEKGKYVELRCDPISGHTALYWYRQSLGQGPEFLIYFQGTGAADDSGLPNDRFFAVRPEGSVSTLKIQRTERGDSAVYLCASSLYGVGELFFGEGSRLTVL.